This paragraph reports one TCR beta chain. This sample is drawn from a study of blood T cell repertoires in COVID-19. On the study more broadly: The cDNA or gDNA used as material had been derived from T cells, B-cell-depleted T cells, or PBMCs.

Data came from immunoSEQ multiplex PCR; TCRdb stores just in-frame clones and leaves some out. The data hold roughly 40,000 clones, with approximately 86% observed a single time. CDR1 SGDLS and CDR2 YYNGEE come from the germline V gene. Trimming removed 0 bases from V and 8 bases from J, with 14 bases in between. There are 15 residues in the CDR3. The receptor's source is a human donor in a cohort sampled during active COVID-19. What was sequenced was peripheral blood. This chain connects TRBV9 to TRBJ1-4; D is possibly TRBD1 (5 bases). The DNA for the CDR3 is TGTGCCAGCAGCGTAGGCGGCAGGGAGGGGGAAAAACTGTTTTTT. Its translation: CASSVGGREGEKLFF.